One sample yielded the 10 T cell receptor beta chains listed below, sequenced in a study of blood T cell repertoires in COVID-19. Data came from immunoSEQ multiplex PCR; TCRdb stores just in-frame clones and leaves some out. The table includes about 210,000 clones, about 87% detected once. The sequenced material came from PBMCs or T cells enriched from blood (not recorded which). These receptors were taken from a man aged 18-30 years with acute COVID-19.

The CDR3 bases are TGTGCCAGCAGCTTTGGCGGGGGCTCAGAGTGGTATGGCTACACCTTC. Protein product: CASSFGGGSEWYGYTF. The chain has TRBV5-6 and TRBJ1-2; TRBD1 is a possible D gene (6 bases). Germline values: CDR1 SGHDT, CDR2 YYEEEE. Trimming cost V 2 bases and J 5 bases, with 19 bases left between them. The CDR3 is 16 residues long.

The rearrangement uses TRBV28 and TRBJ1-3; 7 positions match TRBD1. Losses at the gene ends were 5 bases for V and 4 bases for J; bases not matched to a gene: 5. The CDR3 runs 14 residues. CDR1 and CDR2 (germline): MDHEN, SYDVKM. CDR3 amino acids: CASSPTGSGNTIYF. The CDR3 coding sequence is TGTGCCAGCAGTCCGACAGGGTCGGGAAACACCATATATTTT.

The CDR3 DNA reads TGTGCCAGCAGCTTGGGTCCGGGAGACGAAACCTACGAGCAGTACTTC. It encodes CASSLGPGDETYEQYF. The chain carries TRBV5-6 and TRBJ2-7, with TRBD2 as a possible D gene (6 bases). Germline CDR1 is SGHDT and CDR2 is YYEEEE. This CDR3 region has 16 residues. V shed 0 bases and J shed 2 bases, with 15 bases lying between them. Looking up the rest from reference TRBV5-6 and TRBJ2-7 gives the full variable domain: DAGVTQSPTHLIKTRGQQVTLRCSPKSGHDTVSWYQQALGQGPQFIFQYYEEEERQRGNFPDRFSGHQFPNYSSELNVNALLLGDSALYLCASSLGPGDETYEQYFGPGTRLTVT.

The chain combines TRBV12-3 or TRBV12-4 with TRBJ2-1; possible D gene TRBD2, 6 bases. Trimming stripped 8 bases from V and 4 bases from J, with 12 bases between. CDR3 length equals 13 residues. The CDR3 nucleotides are TGTGCCAGCGGGGGACTCGATTACAATGAGCAGTTCTTC. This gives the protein CASGGLDYNEQFF.

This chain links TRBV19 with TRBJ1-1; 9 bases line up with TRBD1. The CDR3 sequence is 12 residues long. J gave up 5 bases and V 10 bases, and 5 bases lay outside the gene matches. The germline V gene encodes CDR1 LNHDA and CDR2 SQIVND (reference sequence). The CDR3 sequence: CATRQGGTEAFF. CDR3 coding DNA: TGTGCCACTAGACAGGGGGGGACTGAAGCTTTCTTT.

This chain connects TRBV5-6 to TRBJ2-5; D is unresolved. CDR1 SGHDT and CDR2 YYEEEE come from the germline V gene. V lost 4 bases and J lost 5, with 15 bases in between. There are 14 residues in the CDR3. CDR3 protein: CASSNLERGETQYF. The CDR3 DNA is TGTGCCAGCAGCAACCTGGAGCGTGGGGAGACCCAGTACTTC.

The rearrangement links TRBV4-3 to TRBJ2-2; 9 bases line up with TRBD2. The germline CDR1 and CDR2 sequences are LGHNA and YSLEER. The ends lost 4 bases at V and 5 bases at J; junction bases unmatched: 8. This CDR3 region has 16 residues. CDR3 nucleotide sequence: TGCGCCAGCAGCCCCGAAGCGGGAGGTGGGACCGGGGAGCTGTTTTTT. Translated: CASSPEAGGGTGELFF.

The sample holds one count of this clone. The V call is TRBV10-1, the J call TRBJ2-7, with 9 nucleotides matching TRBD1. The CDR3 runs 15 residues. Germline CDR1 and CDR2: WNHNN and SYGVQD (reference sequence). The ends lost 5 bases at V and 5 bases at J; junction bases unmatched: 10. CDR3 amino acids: CASSLSGTGLHEQYF. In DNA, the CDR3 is TGCGCCAGCAGTCTGTCCGGGACAGGGTTACACGAGCAGTACTTC.

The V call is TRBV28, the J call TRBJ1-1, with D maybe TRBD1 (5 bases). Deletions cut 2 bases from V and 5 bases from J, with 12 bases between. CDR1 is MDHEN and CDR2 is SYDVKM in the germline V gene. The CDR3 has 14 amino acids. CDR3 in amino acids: CASSLGGVRTEAFF. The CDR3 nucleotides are TGTGCCAGCAGTTTAGGGGGGGTGAGAACTGAAGCTTTCTTT.

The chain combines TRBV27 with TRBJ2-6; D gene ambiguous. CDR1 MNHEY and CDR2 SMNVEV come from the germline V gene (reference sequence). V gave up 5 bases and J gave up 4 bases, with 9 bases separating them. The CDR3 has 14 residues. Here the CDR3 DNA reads TGTGCCAGCAGTACATGGGCCGGGGCCAACGTCCTGACTTTC. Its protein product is CASSTWAGANVLTF.